This T cell receptor (beta chain) was obtained from a study of cytomegalovirus exposure and HLA in healthy donors. About the study: Among several hundred genotyped donors, more than 65% fell in the Caucasian-associated ancestry cluster. Notes on the study in general: Some TCR beta chains (roughly 150 of them) were listed as cytomegalovirus-associated. Presence/absence analysis assumed near-uniform sequencing depth across donors.

The PCR used 60 Vbeta and 13 Jbeta primers. The data were produced by immunoSEQ multiplex PCR, yet TCRdb's version contains in-frame clones alone and is incomplete. The data hold around 110,000 clones, with about 70% observed a single time. V lost 5 bases to trimming and J lost 13 bases; unmatched junction nucleotides: 11. Germline V CDR1 and CDR2: SGHTA, FQGNSA. The CDR3 loop spans 13 amino acids. With respect to this clone: No antigen is known for it.

Sample: PBMCs. This sequence was found in a man aged 25-40 years in good health and CMV-seropositive. The chain couples TRBV7-2 to TRBJ1-1, with 9 bases fitting TRBD1. The CDR3: CASSPGTGLFGFF. DNA of the CDR3: TGTGCCAGCAGCCCCGGGACAGGGCTTTTTGGTTTCTTT.